The next 2 T cell receptor beta chains were all read from a single sample in a study of shared T cell receptors in the human thymus. Only in-frame clones appear in the TCRdb table, and some are missing; sequencing was by immunoSEQ multiplex PCR. The data contain under 450,000 clones, about 95% of them singletons. The source material was thymocytes. All receptors derive from a human donor.

The rearrangement joins TRBV11-3 to TRBJ2-1; no clear D gene. V lost 2 bases and J 2 bases, leaving 4 bases between the germline ends. This CDR3 has 13 amino acids. Germline CDR1 SGHNT, CDR2 YENEEA. The CDR3 DNA is TGTGCCAGCAGCTTACGGGCCTACAATGAGCAGTTCTTC. It translates to CASSLRAYNEQFF.

The V gene is TRBV19, the J gene TRBJ2-1; TRBD2 aligns across 16 bases. J was trimmed by 7 bases and V by 4 bases; bases with no gene match: 7. The CDR3 covers 17 residues. Germline V gene data show CDR1 as LNHDA and CDR2 as SQIVND (reference sequence). CDR3 amino acids: CASSTSGTSGRGNEQFF. The CDR3 bases are TGTGCCAGTAGTACATCCGGGACTAGCGGGAGGGGTAATGAGCAGTTCTTC.